This TCR beta chain was identified in a study of PD-L1 blockade in urothelial cancer. For the study at large: Bladder-origin urothelial cancer in males described twenty-five of the 29 patients. Blood was analyzed 3 weeks (second dose) and 6 weeks after treatment start.

The time point was: peripheral blood 6 weeks after treatment start. There are 11 residues in the CDR3. Germline lookup yields CDR1 MNHNS and CDR2 SASEGT. Trimming took 6 bases from V and 5 from J, leaving 5 bases between them. Profiling relied on immunoSEQ multiplex PCR, and the TCRdb table lists in-frame clones only, not all of them. The sample has tens of thousands of clones, 80% to 90% seen once; the top ten hold roughly 2.5%. Source: PBMCs, taken around atezolizumab (anti-PD-L1) treatment. This chain links TRBV6-1 with TRBJ1-5; D ambiguous. The sequence was collected from a man between 65 and 85 years old with urothelial cancer. CDR3 in amino acids: CASRSYQPQHF. In nucleotides, the CDR3 is TGTGCCAGCAGGTCCTATCAGCCCCAGCATTTT.